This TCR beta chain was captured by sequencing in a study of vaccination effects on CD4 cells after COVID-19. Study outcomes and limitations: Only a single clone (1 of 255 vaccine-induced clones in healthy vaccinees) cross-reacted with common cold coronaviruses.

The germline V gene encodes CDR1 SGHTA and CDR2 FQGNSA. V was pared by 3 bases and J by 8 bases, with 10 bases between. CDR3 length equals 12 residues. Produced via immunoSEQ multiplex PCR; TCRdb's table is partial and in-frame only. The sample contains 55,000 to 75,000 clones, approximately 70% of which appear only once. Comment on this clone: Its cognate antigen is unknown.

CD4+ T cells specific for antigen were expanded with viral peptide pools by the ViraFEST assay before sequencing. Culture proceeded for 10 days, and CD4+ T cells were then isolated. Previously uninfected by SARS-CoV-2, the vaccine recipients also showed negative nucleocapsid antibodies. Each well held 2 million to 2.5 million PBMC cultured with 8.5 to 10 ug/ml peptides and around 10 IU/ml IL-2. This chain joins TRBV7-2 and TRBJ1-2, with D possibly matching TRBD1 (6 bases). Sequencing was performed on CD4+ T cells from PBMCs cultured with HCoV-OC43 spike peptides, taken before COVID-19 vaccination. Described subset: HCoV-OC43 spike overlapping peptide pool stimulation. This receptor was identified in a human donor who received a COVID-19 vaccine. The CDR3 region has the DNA TGTGCCAGCAGCTTTACAGGGAGGGGCTACACCTTC. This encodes CASSFTGRGYTF.